Sequencing of this T cell receptor beta chain was carried out in a study of T cells after yellow fever vaccination. General study findings and limits: Reappearance after the booster was observed for most primary-vaccination clones (roughly 96% CD4, more than 70% CD8).

This clonotype was recorded many times. Its antigen is currently unknown. This CDR3 has 15 residues. Deletions cut 6 bases from V and 6 bases from J, with 21 bases between. CDR1 is MNHEY, CDR2 SVGAGI, per germline. TCR cDNA was made by 5'RACE template switching, adding a universal primer site and UMIs. TCRdb used MiXCR to reprocess the 5' RACE reads, holding one entry per CDR3 protein. The sample lists some 240,000 distinct CDR3 sequences; roughly 3.5% were seen once. The source is a man younger than 35 who received the YFV17D yellow fever vaccine. The specimen was PBMCs, collected 15 days after the yellow fever booster vaccination. The V and J genes are TRBV6-5 and TRBJ2-7; the D gene is possibly TRBD1 (5 bases). CDR3 coding DNA: TGTGCCAGCAGCTCCCCACAGGCCCTTCGTGCCGAGCAGTACTTC. Translation: CASSSPQALRAEQYF.